This TCR beta chain is drawn from a study of blood T cell repertoires in COVID-19. Study-wide background: Acute and convalescent COVID-19 samples came from the United States, Italy and Spain. T cells, B-cell-depleted T cells, or PBMCs supplied cDNA or gDNA.

The CDR3 is 16 residues long. Unmatched junction bases numbered 7, after V lost 5 bases and J lost 0 bases. CDR1 and CDR2 (germline): SGHRS, YFSETQ. Under the authors' procedure: From reference gene primer amplification, estimates of nucleated cell counts were derived. Sequencing was performed with immunoSEQ multiplex PCR; in TCRdb, only in-frame clones are kept and a portion is missing. Clone size and V and J calls were adopted from that table, with D and trimming inferred from the DNA. The sample has roughly 130,000 clones, over 65% seen once. The sequenced sample was peripheral blood. The rearrangement uses TRBV5-1 and TRBJ1-3; 8 bases are shared with TRBD1. The TCR comes from a man in his forties or fifties with acute or convalescent COVID-19. In nucleotides, the CDR3 is TGCGCCAGCAGTTACGCGGGGACAGGCTCTGGAAACACCATATATTTT. Protein sequence: CASSYAGTGSGNTIYF.